Listed here are 3 T cell receptor beta chains from one sample, sequenced in a study of beta chain features in type 1 diabetes. Isolated RNA was reverse transcribed in full, so expressed TCRB transcripts were sequenced. Sequencing used immunoSEQ multiplex PCR; TCRdb keeps in-frame clones, though not all of them. This table has hundreds of thousands of clones, 13% to 15% appearing once. Sequences were obtained from naive CD4+ T cells from blood. Receptors were obtained from a woman aged 40-49 years in good health.

The chain has TRBV27 and TRBJ2-5; 7 positions match TRBD2. The CDR3 sequence is 13 residues long. CDR1 MNHEY and CDR2 SMNVEV come from the germline V gene (reference sequence). The ends lost 6 bases at V and 5 bases at J; junction bases unmatched: 6. The DNA for the CDR3 is TGTGCCAGCAGATTTGCGGGAGCGGAGACCCAGTACTTC. It specifies CASRFAGAETQYF.

A few counts support this clone. The rearrangement links TRBV12-5 to TRBJ2-3, with 8 nucleotides matching TRBD1. V gave up 5 bases and J gave up 5 bases; unmatched junction bases: 6. Germline V gives CDR1 LGHNT, CDR2 FRNRAP. The CDR3 contains 14 residues. Here the CDR3 DNA reads TGTGCTAGTGGTCCCGGACAGGGTAGAGATACGCAGTATTTT. This sequence encodes CASGPGQGRDTQYF.

The chain recombines TRBV5-4 with TRBJ2-5; 12 bases match TRBD2. Germline lookup yields CDR1 SGHNT and CDR2 YYREEE (reference sequence). The trim removed 4 bases at V and 7 bases at J, leaving 11 bases unmatched. CDR3 size: 16 residues. The CDR3 here is CASSARTSGALGTQYF. The CDR3 nucleotides are TGTGCCAGCAGCGCACGGACTAGCGGGGCCCTTGGGACCCAGTACTTC.